This T cell receptor beta chain is from a study of cytomegalovirus exposure and HLA in healthy donors (dated by TCRdb to about 2017). Notes on the research overall: An earlier analysis of about 560 of the donors reported 276 Gb of sequence data and around 100 million unique TCR beta sequences obtained from about 180 million T cells. About 330 gigabases of sequencing data and about 92 million unique TCR sequences made up an early release that covered 500 to 700 HLA-typed donors. The genetic ancestry cluster associated with self-reported Caucasian donors included about 84% of the roughly 390 genotyped donors. The study aimed to test whether cataloging public T cell receptors could reveal signatures of past pathogen exposure. The study used immunosequencing to profile the T cell repertoires of around 600 subjects and linked those repertoires to cytomegalovirus serostatus. In addition to the first cohort of approximately 670 subjects, a separate validation cohort of approximately 130 different subjects was used. High-throughput TCR immunosequencing, statistical association of individual TCRs with disease status, and machine learning were combined to predict cytomegalovirus infection status. In a later analysis, previously published TCR beta repertoires from fewer than 750 donors were re-analyzed and high-resolution HLA genotyping was added so that TCR occurrence patterns could be studied. Rather than drawing on any new phenotypic data, the later analysis identified candidate immune exposures from TCR beta sequences and the way those sequences occurred across donors. An earlier analysis of around 580 of the donors used high-throughput TCR beta sequencing to judge whether each TCR beta V gene segment behaved as functional or pseudogenic. Donor age, sex, ethnicity and CMV serostatus were compiled alongside the repertoire data. Genome-wide SNP genotypes for about 60% of the roughly 670 donors were used in a later genetic analysis, which treated that subset as a discovery cohort. Every repertoire in the discovery cohort had been generated on one and the same sequencing platform. HLA typing covered class I and class II loci at four-digit resolution. The number of donors typed differed by locus, with 629-630 for A, B, C, DRB1 and DQB1, 522 for DQA1, nearly 610 for DPA1, and under 490 for DPB1. A handful of DR-DQ haplotypes were handled as single units for association and clustering because linkage in the cohort was strong. Among roughly 400 genotyped donors of the cohort, an average of about 220,000 unique TCR beta nucleotide sequences was sequenced per donor, of which about 19% were non-productive. Overall results and qualifications from the work: At a false discovery rate of 0.05, a later analysis linked 16,000 or so TCR beta sequences to specific HLA alleles. When HLA alleles, especially DR and DQ, strongly co-occurred, TCR associations were difficult to assign to individual alleles. While some public TCRs were present in many individuals, most TCR sequences turned up only very rarely across donors. A further reported finding was that TCR beta sequences accurately predicted the HLA-A and HLA-B alleles for most subjects in the first cohort. In both the original and validation cohorts, the classifier was reported to diagnose cytomegalovirus status with high specificity and sensitivity. In the study, some 180 TCR beta chains were listed as associated with cytomegalovirus. Because some donors lacked HLA typing at each locus, the association tests relied only on the typed subset. In an earlier analysis of a few hundred of the donors, most TCR beta V segments were observed in productive rearrangements about 90% or about 30% of the time, broadly matching IMGT annotations. A later analysis found that TCR association rates varied across HLA loci, with DRB1 alleles showing the most associated TCRs and HLA-C alleles the fewest. In a later analysis, most CMV-associated TCR beta chains were found to appear HLA-restricted, with HLA associations seemingly driven largely by CMV exposure. A later genetic analysis associated a missense DCLRE1C variant with V-gene and J-gene trimming of TCR beta chains, and an independent cohort replicated the association. In a later analysis, HLA-associated TCR beta chains were found to be more clonally expanded and to have lower generation probabilities than equally common non-associated chains. In vitro tests confirmed that a few of the cytomegalovirus-associated TCR beta chains recognize cytomegalovirus antigens. Correlated functional status among segregating V segments might be attributable to linkage disequilibrium, but an unknown experimental factor could not be ruled out. It was suggested by the authors that the approach could potentially be generalized to other disease states and immunological phenotypes. According to a later genetic analysis, donors in an Asian-associated ancestry cluster had fewer N-insertions in productive TCRs than the approximately 700-donor mean. Roughly uniform sequencing depth across donors was assumed in presence/absence analyses, although this assumption may not hold. A later analysis reported that several top co-occurrence clusters appeared linked to parvovirus B19, influenza, CMV and Epstein-Barr virus. The sequencing pipeline was judged likely to have produced a cluster of highly shared sequence variants as a technical artifact. The 87-base-pair reads could not distinguish some IMGT-functional V segments, including TRBV6-2 and TRBV6-3, so those segments were excluded. Because counts were too low, roughly 16 rarely observed V segments, including chromosome 9 orphons, were excluded from the earlier analysis of 587 of the donors. The cohort was sequenced for TCR beta chains only, and without alpha or paired-chain data the features that could be detected were limited. Immune exposure information for the cohort was limited to CMV serostatus.

About this clone itself: Its antigen remains unidentified. Per-base quality was not reported, and no clone a single base away is much larger than it.

Receptor libraries were prepared by the immunoSEQ multiplex PCR assay. For the multiplex PCR, a mixture combining 60 forward primers for TCR Vbeta segments and 13 reverse primers for TCR Jbeta segments was used. The CDR3 region of rearranged TCR beta genes was amplified from genomic DNA by a multiplex PCR assay. Amplified TCR beta libraries were sequenced as 87-base-pair reads on the Illumina HiSeq System. Processing in the source paper ran as follows. A later analysis counted some 74 million unique TCR beta chains across the approximately 700 repertoires, and roughly 10 million of these chains were shared by at least two donors. To remove PCR and sequencing errors, raw reads were error-corrected and collapsed into unique sequences using a nearest-neighbor algorithm that merged closely related sequences. CDR3 sequences were aligned to IMGT reference sequences to assign V, D and J gene segments. For a sequence to be retained, a match of at least six nucleotides was required to both a V gene segment and a J gene segment. Rearrangements were called productive when the CDR3 lacked stop codons and stayed in frame with V and J; all others were non-productive. CDR3 was defined by IMGT convention, running from the second conserved V-encoded cysteine to the conserved J-encoded phenylalanine. Sequences without an unambiguous match to a single V gene segment were excluded from the earlier analysis of 587 of the donors. In an earlier analysis of a few hundred of the donors, a V segment was called functional when productive rearrangements were above 56.7%, and segregating when the standard deviation between donors exceeded 5%. A statistical classification framework was developed to diagnose cytomegalovirus status using the catalog of TCR beta chain sequences. In a later analysis, V and J genes were assigned by comparing TCR nucleotide sequences against IMGT/GENE-DB human TR gene sequences. Using the TCRdist pipeline, a later analysis assigned CDR3 sequences along with most-parsimonious VDJ recombination scenarios. In a later analysis, each TCR beta chain was defined by its CDR3 amino acid sequence together with its V-gene family, and reads without a unique V-gene family were excluded. To address suspected cross-contamination and a sequencing artifact, a later analysis removed 592 highly shared, low-generation-probability nucleotide sequences. In a later analysis, a clonal expansion index was calculated for each public chain from normalized within-repertoire ranks of inferred template counts. Generation probabilities in a later analysis came from a VDJ recombination model fitted to out-of-frame rearrangements, and those results were checked against IGoR. In a later analysis, TCR-TCR, TCR-HLA and TCR-CMV co-occurrence was scored with hypergeometric tests, and a repertoire-size bias correction was applied to TCR pairs. To estimate false discovery rates, a later analysis permuted the HLA or CMV assignments 20 times. A later analysis grouped co-occurring TCRs with DBSCAN, adding TCRdist sequence similarity when clustering within HLA-allele-positive subsets. Repertoires with fewer than 30,000 or more than 120,000 public chains were left out of co-occurrence clustering, as were about five repertoires with anomalous nucleotide sharing. TCRdb obtained this table from immuneACCESS and retained in-frame rearrangements with V and J assigned. These tables miss some clones; where compared with another copy, unresolved V genes account for less than half of the shortfall, and the remainder is unexplained. That table gives V, J and clone size, and the DNA gave D and trimming. This sample is represented by approximately 110,000 clones; 60% to 80% of them were singletons. The top ten clones comprise around 5.8% of the sample.

In total, fewer than 750 healthy bone marrow donors made up the cohort. All cohort members were sampled while nominally healthy, although unrecorded immune exposures were likely present. The donor was CMV seropositive and belonged to the group of 250 to 350 seropositive cohort members. Every donor gave a peripheral blood sample, and the peripheral blood mononuclear cells from that sample were used for TCR beta sequencing. The Qiagen DNeasy Blood Extraction Kit was used to extract genomic DNA from the blood cell samples. From cysteine to phenylalanine, the CDR3 is 16 amino acids long. Solely the CDR3 DNA is kept, with 48 bases framed from the first base. Unmatched junction bases come to 14, with V trimmed by 10 bases and J by 4 bases. Via the germline V gene (reference sequence), CDR1 is LNHDA and CDR2 SQIVND.

This receptor was taken from a woman in her twenties or thirties in good health and CMV-seropositive. The sequenced sample consisted of PBMCs. The V and J genes are TRBV19 and TRBJ2-1; TRBD2 aligns with 9 central bases. In nucleotide form, the sequence is TGTGCCACCTGTAGGTCGGCGGGAGGGGCGTACAATGAGCAGTTCTTC. Its translation is CATCRSAGGAYNEQFF.